One and the same sample provided the 22 T cell receptor beta chains below, sequenced in a study of technical replicates of blood from several donors. Profiled with immunoSEQ multiplex PCR; TCRdb holds only in-frame clones, not every one. The sample yields about 82,000 clones, roughly 94% seen once. Sample: T cells isolated from PBMCs. The source of these receptors is a human donor in good health.

The chain has TRBV7-9 and TRBJ1-1; 8 nucleotides agree with TRBD1. The CDR3 totals 15 residues. V was pared by 5 bases and J by 3 bases, with 8 bases of the junction left unmatched. Germline V lookup: CDR1 SEHNR, CDR2 FQNEAQ (reference sequence). The CDR3 bases are TGTGCCAGCAGCCAAAGACAGGGGAGCGACACTGAAGCTTTCTTT. Amino acid sequence: CASSQRQGSDTEAFF.

This clone is a singleton in its sample. The V call is TRBV19, the J call TRBJ2-7; 8 nucleotides align to TRBD1. This CDR3 spans 14 amino acids. Germline CDR1 LNHDA, CDR2 SQIVND (reference sequence). The J segment lost 5 bases and the V segment lost 5 bases, leaving 8 bases of the junction unmatched. The CDR3 DNA follows: TGTGCCAGTAGTGGGACAGGCGGCAACCACGAGCAGTACTTC. Translated: CASSGTGGNHEQYF.

The chain uses TRBV30 and TRBJ1-1, with D unresolved. This CDR3 is built from 11 residues. V gave up 3 bases and J gave up 5 bases, with 7 bases separating them. The germline V gene encodes CDR1 GTSNPN and CDR2 SVGIG (reference sequence). The CDR3 nucleotides are TGTGCCTGGAGCGACGGGACTGAAGCTTTCTTT. Encoded protein: CAWSDGTEAFF.

This chain links TRBV7-9 with TRBJ2-7; D is undetermined. Trimming removed 5 bases at V and 1 base at J, with 9 bases between. This CDR3 is built from 13 residues. Germline assignment: CDR1 SEHNR and CDR2 FQNEAQ (reference sequence). CDR3 in amino acids: CASSPRSSYEQYF. The CDR3 region has the DNA TGTGCCAGCAGCCCTCGGAGTTCCTACGAGCAGTACTTC.

CDR3 coding DNA: TGTGCCAGCAGCTTGGGAACCGGAGTCGGGGAGCTGTTTTTT. It encodes CASSLGTGVGELFF. V gene TRBV5-6 combines with J gene TRBJ2-2; D gene uncertain. CDR1 and CDR2 from the germline V gene are SGHDT and YYEEEE. CDR3 length equals 14 residues. Trimming pared 0 bases from V and 7 bases from J, leaving 10 bases between.

V is TRBV28 and J is TRBJ1-2; TRBD1 matches at 8 bases. CDR1 MDHEN and CDR2 SYDVKM come from the germline V gene. The J segment lost 3 bases and the V segment lost 3 bases, leaving 9 bases of the junction unmatched. The CDR3 spans 16 residues. CDR3 DNA: TGTGCCAGCAGTTTCCCCTCGGACAGGGTGGACTATGGCTACACCTTC. Translated: CASSFPSDRVDYGYTF.

The V gene is TRBV21-1, the J gene TRBJ2-3; the table's D call TRBD2 went unverified against the DNA. TRBV21-1 is shown as a pseudogene. The CDR3 has 15 residues. CDR3: CASGKVRTSTDTQYF. The CDR3, as DNA: TGTGCCAGCGGAAAGGTACGGACTAGCACAGATACGCAGTATTTT.

The genes are TRBV5-1 and TRBJ2-3, with 11 nucleotides matching TRBD2. After removal of 7 bases from V and 4 bases from J, the junction contained 8 bases not matched to a gene. CDR3 length: 15 residues. Looked up from germline, CDR1 is SGHRS and CDR2 is YFSETQ. CDR3 loop: CASELAGGPPDTQYF. CDR3 DNA: TGCGCCAGCGAGTTAGCGGGAGGGCCCCCAGATACGCAGTATTTT. The full variable domain, rest sourced from reference TRBV5-1 and TRBJ2-3, is KAGVTQTPRYLIKTRGQQVTLSCSPISGHRSVSWYQQTPGQGLQFLFEYFSETQRNKGNFPGRFSGRQFSNSRSEMNVSTLELGDSALYLCASELAGGPPDTQYFGPGTRLTVL.

J is TRBJ1-1 and V is TRBV13; 9 bases are shared with TRBD1. Germline assignment: CDR1 PRHDT and CDR2 FYEKMQ (reference sequence). This CDR3 has 16 amino acids. V shed 1 base, J shed 7 bases, and the junction held 10 bases outside the gene matches. The CDR3 region is CASSLAPGQGTGEAFF. The CDR3 coding sequence is TGTGCCAGCAGCTTAGCACCGGGACAGGGTACCGGTGAAGCTTTCTTT.

This rearrangement joins TRBV27 to TRBJ2-2; TRBD1 matches at 8 bases. Germline loops: CDR1 MNHEY, CDR2 SMNVEV (reference sequence). This CDR3 is 14 amino acids long. The V segment lost 7 bases and the J segment 4 bases; nucleotides outside the gene matches: 5. Here the CDR3 DNA reads TGTGCCAGCACCTGGACAGGGAGCACCGGGGAGCTGTTTTTT. Protein: CASTWTGSTGELFF.

V and J are TRBV18 and TRBJ1-1; possibly TRBD1 for D (6 bases). Germline assignment: CDR1 KGHSH and CDR2 LQKENI. With 3 bases removed from V and 1 base from J, the gap between germline ends came to 12 bases. The CDR3 contains 15 residues. The CDR3 loop is CASSPVRDTNTEAFF. CDR3 nucleotide sequence: TGTGCCAGCTCACCTGTCCGGGACACGAACACTGAAGCTTTCTTT.

The chain has TRBV5-4 and TRBJ2-1; D is unresolved. This CDR3 comprises 16 residues. Trimming took 4 bases from V and 3 from J, leaving 17 bases between them. CDR1 SGHNT and CDR2 YYREEE come from the germline V gene (reference sequence). The CDR3 spells CASSVRVNAIYNEQFF. The CDR3 coding sequence is TGTGCCAGCAGCGTCCGGGTGAACGCAATCTACAATGAGCAGTTCTTC.

This chain links TRBV7-9 with TRBJ2-6, with a weak D call TRBD2 (6 bases). Germline V gene sequence: CDR1 SEHNR, CDR2 FQNEAQ (reference sequence). The CDR3 spans 17 residues. Trimming shortened V by 6 bases and J by 0 bases, and 15 bases separated the two germline ends. CDR3 coding DNA: TGTGCCAGCAGTGGAGGGGCCCTCCTCTCTGGGGCCAACGTCCTGACTTTC. It yields the protein CASSGGALLSGANVLTF.

The CDR3 region is CASRGTGANEKLFF. DNA for the CDR3: TGCGCCAGCAGGGGGACAGGGGCAAATGAAAAACTGTTTTTT. This rearrangement joins TRBV5-1 to TRBJ1-4; 10 bases map to TRBD1. The CDR3 sequence is 14 residues long. Germline CDR1 is SGHRS and CDR2 is YFSETQ. The J segment lost 5 bases and the V segment lost 5 bases, leaving 3 bases of the junction unmatched.

The sample holds one count of this clone. The rearrangement uses TRBV6-5 and TRBJ2-1, with 11 bases identical to TRBD1. Germline assignment: CDR1 MNHEY and CDR2 SVGAGI. The CDR3 has 15 amino acids. Unmatched junction bases numbered 9, after V lost 7 bases and J lost 7 bases. CDR3 nucleotide sequence: TGTGCCAGCAAATCCGGGACAGGGGGGAGGAATGAGCAGTTCTTC. As protein: CASKSGTGGRNEQFF.

CDR3 residues: CASSVTGNERETQYF. The CDR3 nucleotides are TGTGCCAGCAGCGTGACCGGGAACGAAAGGGAGACCCAGTACTTC. The chain couples TRBV11-2 to TRBJ2-5, with a weak D call TRBD2 (5 bases). The germline V gene encodes CDR1 SGHAT and CDR2 FQNNGV. The CDR3 runs to 15 residues. Trimming took off 5 bases at V and 5 bases at J, with 18 bases between the two ends.

The V gene is TRBV5-6, the J gene TRBJ1-1, with D possibly matching TRBD1 (6 bases). The V and J ends lost 5 bases and 11 bases respectively, with 19 bases between them. Germline CDR1 reads SGHDT; CDR2 reads YYEEEE. The CDR3 extends over 13 amino acids. The CDR3 nucleotides are TGTGCCAGCAGGCCCTCGGGGGGCTGGGGTGCTTTCTTT. Protein product: CASRPSGGWGAFF.

The CDR3 DNA reads TGTGCCAGCAGTTTAGCCAGGGATGAGCAGTTCTTC. As protein: CASSLARDEQFF. The rearrangement joins TRBV27 to TRBJ2-1; D is perhaps TRBD1 (5 bases). Germline assignment: CDR1 MNHEY and CDR2 SMNVEV (reference sequence). V was cut by 2 bases and J by 8 bases, with 7 bases left in between. CDR3 length equals 12 residues.

V usage is TRBV11-3 and J usage is TRBJ2-7; unclear D gene. CDR1 and CDR2 (germline): SGHNT, YENEEA. The length of the CDR3 is 13 residues. Trimming stripped 1 base from V and 0 bases from J, with 4 bases between. The DNA for the CDR3 is TGTGCCAGCAGCTTAGGGGCCTCCTACGAGCAGTACTTC. Protein: CASSLGASYEQYF.

J is TRBJ2-5 and V is TRBV13; weak D call: TRBD2 (7 bases). The length of the CDR3 is 16 residues. Looked up from germline, CDR1 is PRHDT and CDR2 is FYEKMQ (reference sequence). V gave up 3 bases and J gave up 1 base, with 15 bases separating them. The CDR3 here is CASSLGGGVPQETQYF. Here the CDR3 DNA reads TGTGCCAGCAGCTTGGGAGGGGGAGTCCCCCAAGAGACCCAGTACTTC.

The chain employs TRBV4-1 and TRBJ2-5, with D perhaps matching TRBD1 (6 bases). This CDR3 comprises 13 residues. Germline V lookup: CDR1 MGHRA, CDR2 YSYEKL. V dropped 6 bases and J dropped 2 bases, with 10 bases sitting between them. For the CDR3, the DNA is TGCGCCAGCAGTCGGGACACGCAAGAGACCCAGTACTTC. This encodes CASSRDTQETQYF.

The chain joins TRBV5-1 to TRBJ1-1, with D unclear. The CDR3 covers 13 residues. The germline V gene has CDR1 SGHRS and CDR2 YFSETQ. V lost 2 bases, J lost 3 bases, and 8 bases lay in between. DNA for the CDR3: TGCGCCAGCAGCTTCGGGGTGGACACTGAAGCTTTCTTT. The encoded protein is CASSFGVDTEAFF.